This T cell receptor (beta chain) was sequenced in a study of blood T cell repertoires in COVID-19. Study information: Collection of acute and convalescent COVID-19 samples took place in the United States, Italy and Spain. T cells, B-cell-depleted T cells, or PBMCs provided the cDNA or gDNA that served as material.

The junction had 4 bases not matched to a gene; V was cut back by 5 bases and J by 0 bases. CDR1 MDHEN and CDR2 SYDVKM come from the germline V gene. This CDR3 contains 16 residues. Per the authors' pipeline: Reference gene primer amplification gave estimated nucleated cell counts. Generated by immunoSEQ multiplex PCR, the TCRdb table keeps only in-frame clones and is missing some. V, J and clone size are those of that table, while D and trimming were read from the DNA. Here the sample spans hundreds of thousands of clones, roughly 80% being singletons. This clone was seen just once. What was sequenced was peripheral blood. V usage is TRBV28 and J usage is TRBJ1-6, with 7 bases lining up with TRBD1. The clonotype was recovered from a woman older than 75 with acute or convalescent COVID-19. The DNA of the CDR3 is TGTGCCAGCAGTGACTGGGACAGCTCCTATAATTCACCCCTCCACTTT. Translation: CASSDWDSSYNSPLHF.